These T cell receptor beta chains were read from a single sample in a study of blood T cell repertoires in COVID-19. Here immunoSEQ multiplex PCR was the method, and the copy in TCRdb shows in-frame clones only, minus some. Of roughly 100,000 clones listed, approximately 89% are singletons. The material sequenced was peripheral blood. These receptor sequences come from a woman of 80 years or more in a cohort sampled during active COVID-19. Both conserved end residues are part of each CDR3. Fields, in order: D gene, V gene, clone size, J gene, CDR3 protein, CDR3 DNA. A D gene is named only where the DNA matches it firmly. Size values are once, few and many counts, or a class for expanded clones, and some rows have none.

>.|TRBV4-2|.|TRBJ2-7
CASSELGSGEQYF
TGTGCCAGCAGCGAACTCGGGAGCGGCGAGCAGTACTTC
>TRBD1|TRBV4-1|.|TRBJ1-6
CASSDLNRGVFYNSPLHF
TGCGCCAGCAGCGATCTCAACAGGGGGGTCTTCTATAATTCACCCCTCCACTTT
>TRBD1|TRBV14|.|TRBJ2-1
CASSPNFWTGTLNEQFF
TGTGCCAGCAGCCCTAATTTTTGGACAGGGACCCTTAATGAGCAGTTCTTC
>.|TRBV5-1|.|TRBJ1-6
CASSLGVFYNSPLHF
TGCGCCAGCAGCTTGGGTGTCTTTTATAATTCACCCCTCCACTTT
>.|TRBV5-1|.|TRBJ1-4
CASSLVQGGGEKLFF
TGCGCCAGCAGCTTGGTGCAGGGAGGGGGAGAAAAACTGTTTTTT
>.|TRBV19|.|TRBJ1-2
CASSTSTQTSYGYTF
TGTGCCAGTAGTACCTCGACACAAACGAGCTATGGCTACACCTTC
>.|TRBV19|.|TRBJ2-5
CASSGSEVETQYF
TGTGCCAGTAGTGGTAGCGAGGTAGAGACCCAGTACTTC
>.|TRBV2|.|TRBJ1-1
CASSVYGNENTEAFF
TGTGCCAGCAGTGTATACGGGAACGAGAACACTGAAGCTTTCTTT
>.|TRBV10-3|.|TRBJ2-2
CAISDGGGSNTGELFF
TGTGCCATCAGTGACGGCGGGGGCTCGAACACCGGGGAGCTGTTTTTT
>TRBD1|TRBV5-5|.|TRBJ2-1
CASSFTDRSTYNEQFF
TGTGCCAGCAGTTTCACGGACAGGTCAACCTACAATGAGCAGTTCTTC
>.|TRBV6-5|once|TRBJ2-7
CASSYGSMGRAWEQYF
TGTGCCAGCAGTTACGGGTCGATGGGCAGGGCCTGGGAGCAGTACTTC
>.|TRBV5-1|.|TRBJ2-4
CASSRGPEGDIQYF
TGCGCCAGCAGCCGAGGGCCAGAGGGGGACATTCAGTACTTC
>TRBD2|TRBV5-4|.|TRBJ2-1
CASSPGLDVVNEQFF
TGTGCCAGCAGTCCCGGACTAGACGTTGTAAATGAGCAGTTCTTC
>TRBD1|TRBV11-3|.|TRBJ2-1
CASSLPGQGKNEQFF
TGTGCCAGCAGCTTACCGGGACAGGGGAAGAATGAGCAGTTCTTC
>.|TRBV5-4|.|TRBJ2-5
CASSLNSQETQYF
TGTGCCAGCAGCTTGAACTCCCAAGAGACCCAGTACTTC
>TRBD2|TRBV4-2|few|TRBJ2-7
CASSSGTSGGGYEQYF
TGTGCCAGCAGCTCCGGGACTAGCGGGGGAGGCTACGAGCAGTACTTC
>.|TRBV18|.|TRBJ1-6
CASSQRTAPNSPLHF
TGTGCCAGCTCACAGAGGACAGCTCCGAATTCACCCCTCCACTTT
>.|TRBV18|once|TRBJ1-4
CASSPPSGKAYEKLFF
TGTGCCAGCTCACCACCGTCAGGAAAGGCATATGAAAAACTGTTTTTT
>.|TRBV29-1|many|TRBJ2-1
CSALQTDYNEQFF
TGCAGCGCCCTACAGACAGATTACAATGAGCAGTTCTTC
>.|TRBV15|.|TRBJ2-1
CATSRDRVGDEQFF
TGTGCCACCAGCAGAGACAGGGTGGGCGATGAGCAGTTCTTC
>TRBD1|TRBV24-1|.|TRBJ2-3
CATSDSRQGRTDTQYF
TGTGCCACCAGTGATTCGCGACAGGGCCGCACAGATACGCAGTATTTT
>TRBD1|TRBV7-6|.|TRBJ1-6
CASSPSAGQGAFSYNSPLHF
TGTGCCAGCAGCCCCTCGGCTGGACAGGGGGCTTTCTCCTATAATTCACCCCTCCACTTT
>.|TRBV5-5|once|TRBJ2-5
CASSYTNQETQYF
TGTGCCAGCAGCTACACAAACCAAGAGACCCAGTACTTC
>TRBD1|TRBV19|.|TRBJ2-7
CASSRTGGGLEQYF
TGTGCCAGTAGTAGGACAGGGGGCGGCCTCGAGCAGTACTTC
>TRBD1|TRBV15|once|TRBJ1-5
CATSRDRGGTGANQPQHF
TGTGCCACCAGCAGAGATCGGGGGGGGACAGGGGCCAATCAGCCCCAGCATTTT
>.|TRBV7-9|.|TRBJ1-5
CASSLGGGPYSNQPQHF
TGTGCCAGCAGCTTAGGGGGAGGGCCGTATAGCAATCAGCCCCAGCATTTT
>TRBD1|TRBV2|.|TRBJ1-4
CASSVQGLGEKLFF
TGTGCCAGCAGTGTACAGGGGTTGGGGGAAAAACTGTTTTTT
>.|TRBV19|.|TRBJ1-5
CASSTQGRGEPQHF
TGTGCCAGTAGTACCCAGGGGCGAGGGGAGCCCCAGCATTTT
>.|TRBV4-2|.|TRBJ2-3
CASSQVLAESTDTQYF
TGTGCCAGCAGCCAAGTCCTAGCAGAAAGCACAGATACGCAGTATTTT
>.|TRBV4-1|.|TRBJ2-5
CASSQDDTGMVRTQYF
TGCGCCAGCAGCCAAGATGACACGGGGATGGTAAGGACCCAGTACTTC
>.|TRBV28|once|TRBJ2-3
CASSFSTPPDTQYF
TGTGCCAGCAGTTTCTCGACTCCCCCGGATACGCAGTATTTT
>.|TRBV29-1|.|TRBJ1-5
CSVKGGGNQPQHF
TGCAGCGTAAAAGGGGGGGGCAATCAGCCCCAGCATTTT
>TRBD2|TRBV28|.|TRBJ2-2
CASRRGERGGAGELFF
TGTGCCAGTCGCAGAGGGGAGCGGGGGGGCGCCGGGGAGCTGTTTTTT
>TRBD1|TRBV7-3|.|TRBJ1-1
CASSLKEQGATEAFF
TGTGCCAGCAGCTTAAAAGAACAGGGGGCGACTGAAGCTTTCTTT
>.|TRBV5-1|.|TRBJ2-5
CASSSGSQETQYF
TGCGCCAGCAGCTCCGGGTCCCAAGAGACCCAGTACTTC
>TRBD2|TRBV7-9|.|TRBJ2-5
CASSRTSGSVETQYF
TGTGCCAGCAGTCGTACTAGCGGGAGTGTTGAGACCCAGTACTTC
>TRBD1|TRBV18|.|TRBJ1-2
CASSQQGADRNGYTF
TGTGCCAGCTCACAACAGGGGGCGGACAGAAATGGCTACACCTTC
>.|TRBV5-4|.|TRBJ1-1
CASRQAQALNTEAFF
TGTGCCAGCAGACAAGCCCAGGCCCTGAACACTGAAGCTTTCTTT
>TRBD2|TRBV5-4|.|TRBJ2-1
CASSYLAGGIPYNEQFF
TGTGCCAGCAGCTATCTAGCGGGAGGAATCCCCTACAATGAGCAGTTCTTC
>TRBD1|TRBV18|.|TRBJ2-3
CASQGQSTDTQYF
TGTGCAAGTCAGGGACAGAGCACAGATACGCAGTATTTT
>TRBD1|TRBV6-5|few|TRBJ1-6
CASSPGQENSPLHF
TGTGCCAGCAGTCCCGGACAGGAAAATTCACCCCTCCACTTT
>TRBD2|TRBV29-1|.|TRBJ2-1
CSAGRTSIYNEQFF
TGCAGCGCCGGTCGGACTAGCATCTACAATGAGCAGTTCTTC
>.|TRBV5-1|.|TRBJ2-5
CASSSTELATQYF
TGCGCCAGCAGCTCGACTGAGCTTGCGACCCAGTACTTC
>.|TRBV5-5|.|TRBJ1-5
CASSLNVYSNQPQHF
TGTGCCAGCAGCTTGAATGTCTATAGCAATCAGCCCCAGCATTTT
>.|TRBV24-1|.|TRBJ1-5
CATSKGTGPNQPQHF
TGTGCCACCAGTAAGGGAACAGGGCCCAATCAGCCCCAGCATTTT
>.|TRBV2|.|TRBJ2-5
CASGRPGVGMGETQYF
TGTGCCAGCGGGAGGCCCGGGGTGGGAATGGGGGAGACCCAGTACTTC
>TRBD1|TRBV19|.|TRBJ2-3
CASSRQGPPTDTQYF
TGTGCCAGTAGCCGACAGGGACCCCCCACAGATACGCAGTATTTT
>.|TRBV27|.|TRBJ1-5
CASSSYSNQPQHF
TGTGCCAGCAGTTCCTATAGCAATCAGCCCCAGCATTTT
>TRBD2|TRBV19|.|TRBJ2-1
CASCSSGGATEQFF
TGTGCCAGTTGCTCTAGCGGGGGGGCCACTGAGCAGTTCTTC
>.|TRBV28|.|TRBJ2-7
CASRSHGGNYEQYF
TGTGCCAGCAGATCTCACGGCGGCAATTACGAGCAGTACTTC
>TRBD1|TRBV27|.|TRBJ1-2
CASSLGGTGVYGYTF
TGTGCCAGCAGTTTAGGAGGGACAGGGGTCTATGGCTACACCTTC
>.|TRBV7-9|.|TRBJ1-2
CASSLVGAPGYTF
TGTGCCAGCAGCTTAGTTGGGGCTCCCGGCTACACCTTC
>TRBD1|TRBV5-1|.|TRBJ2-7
CASSLGQTASYEQYF
TGCGCCAGCAGCCTGGGACAGACAGCTTCCTACGAGCAGTACTTC
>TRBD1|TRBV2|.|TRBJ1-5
CASSDSQTTQDRDNQPQHF
TGTGCCAGCAGCGACTCACAAACCACGCAGGACAGGGACAATCAGCCCCAGCATTTT